A single sample is the source of the 4 T cell receptor beta chains below, sequenced in a study of spatial heterogeneity in lung cancer. From the 5' RACE reads, TCRdb called clonotypes with MiXCR, one entry per CDR3 protein. Altogether just under 95,000 distinct CDR3 sequences are present, about an eighth being singletons, with the ten largest covering about 41%. Time point: sample taken at primary tumor resection. This sample comprised PBMCs, obtained at surgery. The receptors were sampled from a male donor with early-stage non-small cell lung cancer.

This clonotype showed up many times. This chain links TRBV12-3 or TRBV12-4 with TRBJ2-1; tentative D call: TRBD1 (6 bases). The V end lost 6 bases, the J end lost 2 bases, and 8 bases lay between the germline ends. This CDR3 has 13 residues. The CDR3 loop is CASSYRAYNEQFF. In nucleotides, the CDR3 is TGTGCCAGCAGCTACAGGGCCTACAATGAGCAGTTCTTC.

The chain links TRBV6-2 or TRBV6-3 to TRBJ1-5; TRBD1 matches 7 bases. The CDR3 has 14 amino acids. Trimming at V came to 6 bases and at J to 3 bases, leaving 5 bases not matched to a gene. In germline, CDR1 is MNHEY, CDR2 SVGEGT. This CDR3 is CASSRGQSNQPQHF. DNA for the CDR3: TGTGCCAGCAGCCGGGGACAGTCCAATCAGCCCCAGCATTTT.

This clonotype was observed at least ten times. The chain has TRBV6-2 or TRBV6-3 and TRBJ2-7, with D perhaps TRBD1 or TRBD2 (5 bases each). V gave up 7 bases and J gave up 6 bases, with 22 bases separating them. There are 15 residues in the CDR3. Germline V gene lookup returns CDR1 MNHEY and CDR2 SVGEGT. CDR3 sequence: CASIPGWGTSGEQYF. CDR3 DNA sequence: TGTGCCAGCATTCCCGGATGGGGGACCTCCGGCGAGCAGTACTTC.

This clonotype appeared a few times. The gene calls are TRBV7-2 and TRBJ2-3; D unclear. Germline V lookup: CDR1 SGHTA, CDR2 FQGNSA. This CDR3 region has 15 residues. Trimming shortened V by 7 bases and J by 0 bases, and 14 bases separated the two germline ends. The CDR3, as DNA: TGTGCCAGCACCCACCCTTACGTTAGCACAGATACGCAGTATTTT. This sequence encodes CASTHPYVSTDTQYF.